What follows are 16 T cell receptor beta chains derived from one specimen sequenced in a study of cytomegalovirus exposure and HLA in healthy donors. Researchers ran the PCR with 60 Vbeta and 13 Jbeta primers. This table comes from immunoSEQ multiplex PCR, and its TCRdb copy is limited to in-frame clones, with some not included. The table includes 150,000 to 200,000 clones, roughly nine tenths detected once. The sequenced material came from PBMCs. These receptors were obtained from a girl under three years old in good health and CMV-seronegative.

The CDR3 DNA is TGTGCTAGTGGTTTGTTAACAGCGGGCTCACTCCTCGGGGAGCTGTTTTTT. Residues: CASGLLTAGSLLGELFF. The chain employs TRBV12-5 and TRBJ2-2; possibly TRBD2 for D (6 bases). Germline loops: CDR1 LGHNT, CDR2 FRNRAP. The CDR3 covers 17 residues. The V and J ends lost 2 bases and 7 bases respectively, with 20 bases between them.

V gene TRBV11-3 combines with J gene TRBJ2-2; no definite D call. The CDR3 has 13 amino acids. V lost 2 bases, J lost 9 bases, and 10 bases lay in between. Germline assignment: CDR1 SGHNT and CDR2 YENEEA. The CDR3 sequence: CASSLSRGWELFF. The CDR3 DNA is TGTGCCAGCAGCTTATCGCGTGGTTGGGAGCTGTTTTTT.

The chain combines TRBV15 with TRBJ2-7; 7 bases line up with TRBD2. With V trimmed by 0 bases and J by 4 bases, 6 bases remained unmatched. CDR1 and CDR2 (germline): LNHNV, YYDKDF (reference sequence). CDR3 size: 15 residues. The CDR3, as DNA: TGTGCCACCAGCAGAGAGGGGGTCGGGGGGTACGAGCAGTACTTC. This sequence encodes CATSREGVGGYEQYF. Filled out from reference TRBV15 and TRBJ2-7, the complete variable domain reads DAMVIQNPRYQVTQFGKPVTLSCSQTLNHNVMYWYQQKSSQAPKLLFHYYDKDFNNEADTPDNFQSRRPNTSFCFLDIRSPGLGDTAMYLCATSREGVGGYEQYFGPGTRLTVT.

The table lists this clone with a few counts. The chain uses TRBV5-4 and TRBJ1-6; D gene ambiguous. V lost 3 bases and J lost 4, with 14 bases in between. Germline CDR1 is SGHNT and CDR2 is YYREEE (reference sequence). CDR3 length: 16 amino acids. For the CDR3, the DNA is TGTGCCAGCAGCTCGAAGGGAGGGCCATATAATTCACCCCTCCACTTT. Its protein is CASSSKGGPYNSPLHF. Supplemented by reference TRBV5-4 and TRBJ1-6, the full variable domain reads ETGVTQSPTHLIKTRGQQVTLRCSSQSGHNTVSWYQQALGQGPQFIFQYYREEENGRGNFPPRFSGLQFPNYSSELNVNALELDDSALYLCASSSKGGPYNSPLHFGNGTRLTVT.

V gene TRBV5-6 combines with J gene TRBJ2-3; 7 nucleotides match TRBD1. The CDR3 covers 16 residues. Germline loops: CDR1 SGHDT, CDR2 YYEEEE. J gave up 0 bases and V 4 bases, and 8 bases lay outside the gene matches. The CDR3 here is CASSPFGDRSTDTQYF. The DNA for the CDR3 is TGTGCCAGCAGCCCCTTTGGGGACAGAAGCACAGATACGCAGTATTTT.

The CDR3: CAWSRSGGTDTQYF. The CDR3, as DNA: TGTGCCTGGAGTCGTAGCGGGGGGACAGATACGCAGTATTTT. V is TRBV30 and J is TRBJ2-3, with 10 positions matching TRBD2. With V trimmed by 2 bases and J by 3 bases, 2 bases remained unmatched. Germline V lookup: CDR1 GTSNPN, CDR2 SVGIG (reference sequence). This CDR3 is 14 amino acids long.

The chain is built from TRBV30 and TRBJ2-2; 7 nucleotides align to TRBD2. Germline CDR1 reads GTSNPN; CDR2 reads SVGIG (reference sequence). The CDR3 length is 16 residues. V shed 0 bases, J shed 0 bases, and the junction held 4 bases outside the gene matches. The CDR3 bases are TGTGCCTGGAGTGTTCCGGGACTAACGAACACCGGGGAGCTGTTTTTT. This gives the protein CAWSVPGLTNTGELFF. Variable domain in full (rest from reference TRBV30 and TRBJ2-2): SQTIHQWPATLVQPVGSPLSLECTVEGTSNPNLYWYRQAAGRGLQLLFYSVGIGQISSEVPQNLSASRPQDRQFILSSKKLLLSDSGFYLCAWSVPGLTNTGELFFGEGSRLTVL.

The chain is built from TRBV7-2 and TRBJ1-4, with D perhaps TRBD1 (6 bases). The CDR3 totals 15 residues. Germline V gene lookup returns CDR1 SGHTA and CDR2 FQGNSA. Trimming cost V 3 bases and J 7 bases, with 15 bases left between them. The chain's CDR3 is CASSFPQGTSEKLFF. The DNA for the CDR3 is TGTGCCAGCAGCTTCCCACAGGGAACAAGTGAAAAACTGTTTTTT.

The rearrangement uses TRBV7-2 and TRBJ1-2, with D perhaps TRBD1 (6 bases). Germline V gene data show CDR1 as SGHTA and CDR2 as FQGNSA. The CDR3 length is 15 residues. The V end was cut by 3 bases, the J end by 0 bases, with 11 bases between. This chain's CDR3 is CASSFRQDTNYGYTF. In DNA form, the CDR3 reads TGTGCCAGCAGCTTCCGACAGGACACTAACTATGGCTACACCTTC.

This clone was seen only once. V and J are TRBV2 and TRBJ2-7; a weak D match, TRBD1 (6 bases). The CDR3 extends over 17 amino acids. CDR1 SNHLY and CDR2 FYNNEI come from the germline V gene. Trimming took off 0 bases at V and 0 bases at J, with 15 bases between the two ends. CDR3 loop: CASSEALRRTDSYEQYF. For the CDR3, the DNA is TGTGCCAGCAGTGAAGCGCTCCGAAGGACAGACTCCTACGAGCAGTACTTC. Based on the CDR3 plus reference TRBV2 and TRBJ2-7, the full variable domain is EPEVTQTPSHQVTQMGQEVILRCVPISNHLYFYWYRQILGQKVEFLVSFYNNEISEKSEIFDDQFSVERPDGSNFTLKIRSTKLEDSAMYFCASSEALRRTDSYEQYFGPGTRLTVT.

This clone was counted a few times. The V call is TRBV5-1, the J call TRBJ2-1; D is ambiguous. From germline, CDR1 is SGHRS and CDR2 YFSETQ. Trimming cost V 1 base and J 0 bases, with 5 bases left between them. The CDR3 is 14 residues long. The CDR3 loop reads CASSLSSSYNEQFF. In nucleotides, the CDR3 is TGCGCCAGCAGCTTGTCGAGCTCCTACAATGAGCAGTTCTTC.

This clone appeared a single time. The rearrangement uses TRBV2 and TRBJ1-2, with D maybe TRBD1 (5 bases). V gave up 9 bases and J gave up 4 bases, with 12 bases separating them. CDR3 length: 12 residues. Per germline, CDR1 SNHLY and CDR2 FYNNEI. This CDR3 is CASLQAAYGYTF. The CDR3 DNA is TGTGCCAGTCTACAGGCCGCCTATGGCTACACCTTC.

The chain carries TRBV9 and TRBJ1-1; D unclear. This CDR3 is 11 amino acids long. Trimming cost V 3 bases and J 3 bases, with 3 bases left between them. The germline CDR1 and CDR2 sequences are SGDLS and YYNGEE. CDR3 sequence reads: CASSADTEAFF. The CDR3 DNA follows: TGTGCCAGCAGCGCAGACACTGAAGCTTTCTTT.

CDR3 amino acids: CASSQETREGLSKQNIQYF. The DNA for the CDR3 is TGCGCCAGCAGCCAAGAAACGCGGGAGGGCCTTTCAAAACAAAACATTCAGTACTTC. V and J are TRBV4-1 and TRBJ2-4, with 9 bases matching TRBD2. The CDR3 length is 19 residues. J was trimmed by 5 bases and V by 0 bases; bases with no gene match: 14. Germline V gene sequence: CDR1 MGHRA, CDR2 YSYEKL.

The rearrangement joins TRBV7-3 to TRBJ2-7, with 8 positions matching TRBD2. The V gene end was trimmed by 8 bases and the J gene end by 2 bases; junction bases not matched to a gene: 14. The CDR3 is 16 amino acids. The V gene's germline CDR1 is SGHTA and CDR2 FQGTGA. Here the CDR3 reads CASAVPIAGRTYEQYF. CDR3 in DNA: TGTGCCAGCGCCGTTCCAATAGCGGGGAGAACCTACGAGCAGTACTTC.

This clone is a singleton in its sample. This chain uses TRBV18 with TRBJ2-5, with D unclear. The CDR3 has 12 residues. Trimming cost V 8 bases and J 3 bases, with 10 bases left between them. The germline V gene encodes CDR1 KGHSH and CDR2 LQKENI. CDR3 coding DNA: TGTGCCAGCGCGACTGACGAAGAGACCCAGTACTTC. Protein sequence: CASATDEETQYF.